One sample yielded the 15 T cell receptor beta chains listed below, sequenced in a study of blood T cell repertoires in COVID-19. TCRdb's copy holds only in-frame clones and misses some; the assay was immunoSEQ multiplex PCR. The data contain 180,000 or so clones, approximately 84% of them singletons. Material for sequencing was PBMCs or T cells enriched from blood (not recorded which). The receptor source for this set is a man in his forties or fifties who had recovered from COVID-19.

This clone has only a few counts. The V call is TRBV5-4, the J call TRBJ1-2; no clear D gene. The V gene lost 6 bases and the J gene lost 8 bases, with 23 bases spanning the gap. This CDR3 comprises 15 residues. The V gene's germline CDR1 is SGHNT and CDR2 YYREEE (reference sequence). This chain's CDR3 is CASISPEEGPKGYTF. In DNA form, the CDR3 reads TGTGCCAGCATTTCCCCGGAAGAGGGTCCTAAGGGCTACACCTTC.

The chain employs TRBV4-2 and TRBJ1-3; D remains ambiguous. The germline gives CDR1 LGHNA, CDR2 YNFKEQ. V lost 0 bases, J lost 0 bases, and 12 bases lay in between. This CDR3 is 17 amino acids long. The DNA for the CDR3 is TGTGCCAGCAGCCAAGATCATGTACAAATCTCTGGAAACACCATATATTTT. This gives the protein CASSQDHVQISGNTIYF.

The chain carries TRBV6-5 and TRBJ1-6, with D uncertain. CDR3 length equals 15 residues. Between the trimmed V and J ends, which lost 2 bases and 4 bases, there was a span of 9 bases. Germline V CDR1 and CDR2: MNHEY, SVGAGI. The CDR3 here is CASSYEAGYNSPLHF. The DNA of the CDR3 is TGTGCCAGCAGTTACGAGGCTGGGTATAATTCACCCCTCCACTTT.

J is TRBJ1-2 and V is TRBV6-5, with TRBD1 identical over 12 bases. The CDR3 runs to 15 residues. CDR1 is MNHEY, CDR2 SVGAGI, per germline. The junction had 9 bases not matched to a gene; V was cut back by 6 bases and J by 7 bases. CDR3 sequence (DNA): TGTGCCAGCAGCCCCGGGACAGGGGGCTTTCTTGGCTACACCTTC. This translates into CASSPGTGGFLGYTF.

J is TRBJ1-5 and V is TRBV11-2, with D uncertain. Germline loops: CDR1 SGHAT, CDR2 FQNNGV. The CDR3 is made up of 16 amino acids. The V and J ends lost 2 bases and 0 bases respectively, with 11 bases between them. In nucleotides, the CDR3 is TGTGCCAGCAGCTTACGGGGAAAGGGTAGCAATCAGCCCCAGCATTTT. Residues: CASSLRGKGSNQPQHF.

The CDR3 nucleotides read TGTGCCAGCAGCGGAGCGGGGAGCTCCTACGAGCAGTACTTC. Residues: CASSGAGSSYEQYF. The rearrangement links TRBV7-2 to TRBJ2-7, with 7 bases that match TRBD2. Per germline, CDR1 SGHTA and CDR2 FQGNSA. CDR3 length: 14 amino acids. After removal of 5 bases from V and 0 bases from J, the junction contained 4 bases not matched to a gene.

CDR3 loop: CASSYDRESSNQPQHF. Here the CDR3 DNA reads TGTGCCAGCAGTTACGACAGGGAGAGTAGCAATCAGCCCCAGCATTTT. The chain couples TRBV2 to TRBJ1-5; 7 positions match TRBD1. This CDR3 spans 16 amino acids. V lost 5 bases and J lost 0; bases outside the gene matches: 7. From germline, CDR1 is SNHLY and CDR2 FYNNEI.

The chain uses TRBV6-5 and TRBJ1-2; TRBD1 matches at 9 bases. The germline CDR1 and CDR2 sequences are MNHEY and SVGAGI. This CDR3 comprises 15 residues. The V gene end was trimmed by 6 bases and the J gene end by 4 bases; junction bases not matched to a gene: 9. As DNA, the CDR3 is TGTGCCAGCAGAAAAACAGGGGGCGAGGGCTATGGCTACACCTTC. Encoded protein: CASRKTGGEGYGYTF.

The J gene is TRBJ1-2, the V gene TRBV19; 8 nucleotides line up with TRBD1. Germline CDR1 LNHDA, CDR2 SQIVND (reference sequence). This CDR3 is 17 amino acids long. Trimming cost V 4 bases and J 4 bases; bases outside gene matches: 14. CDR3 in DNA: TGTGCCAGTAGTACGGGGGCTGCGGGACAGGCCGTCTATGGCTACACCTTC. Translated: CASSTGAAGQAVYGYTF.

The CDR3: CASSFLLGGTEAFF. DNA for the CDR3: TGTGCCAGCAGTTTCCTATTAGGGGGCACTGAAGCTTTCTTT. The chain carries TRBV28 and TRBJ1-1; D is possibly TRBD1 (6 bases). Trimming took 3 bases from V and 4 from J, leaving 12 bases between them. Per germline, CDR1 MDHEN and CDR2 SYDVKM. This CDR3 has 14 amino acids. The full variable domain, in which reference TRBV28 and TRBJ1-1 provide the parts outside the CDR3, is DVKVTQSSRYLVKRTGEKVFLECVQDMDHENMFWYRQDPGLGLRLIYFSYDVKMKEKGDIPEGYSVSREKKERFSLILESASTNQTSMYLCASSFLLGGTEAFFGQGTRLTVV.

The chain has TRBV11-2 and TRBJ1-2; TRBD1 is a possible D gene (6 bases). Germline V gene data show CDR1 as SGHAT and CDR2 as FQNNGV. V lost 5 bases, J lost 8 bases, and 18 bases lay in between. CDR3 length: 14 amino acids. For the CDR3, the DNA is TGTGCCAGCAGCCACCGTACAGGGATCGGGGGCTACACCTTC. Translated, it gives CASSHRTGIGGYTF.

In this sample, this clone turned up once. The CDR3 nucleotides read TGTGCCAGCAGCTTGGGCCGAGGGGGTACTGAAGCTTTCTTT. Its protein is CASSLGRGGTEAFF. The genes are TRBV5-6 and TRBJ1-1; TRBD1 is a possible D gene (6 bases). V gave up 0 bases and J gave up 5 bases, with 11 bases separating them. Germline-derived CDR1 and CDR2 are SGHDT and YYEEEE. The CDR3 sequence is 14 residues long.

CDR3 coding DNA: TGTGCCAGCAGCCAAGGAGAAAGCTTTACCAACATTCAGTACTTC. Its translation: CASSQGESFTNIQYF. The rearrangement joins TRBV14 to TRBJ2-4; D unresolved. Germline V gene sequence: CDR1 SGHDN, CDR2 FVKESK. This CDR3 has 15 amino acids. The germline V and J ends were trimmed by 1 base and 7 bases, with 14 bases remaining between them. Variable domain in full (rest from reference TRBV14 and TRBJ2-4): EAGVTQFPSHSVIEKGQTVTLRCDPISGHDNLYWYRRVMGKEIKFLLHFVKESKQDESGMPNNRFLAERTGGTYSTLKVQPAELEDSGVYFCASSQGESFTNIQYFGAGTRLSVL.

The chain links TRBV6-5 to TRBJ1-1, with 9 bases that match TRBD1. V lost 6 bases and J lost 3; bases outside the gene matches: 5. The germline gives CDR1 MNHEY, CDR2 SVGAGI. This CDR3 is built from 14 residues. The CDR3 nucleotides are TGTGCCAGCAGGAGGGGACAGGGATACACTGAAGCTTTCTTT. This translates into CASRRGQGYTEAFF.

This clone was counted a few times. The J gene is TRBJ1-5, the V gene TRBV9; no reliable D call. The length of the CDR3 is 13 residues. V shed 1 base and J shed 9 bases, with 11 bases lying between them. Germline V CDR1 and CDR2: SGDLS, YYNGEE. As DNA, the CDR3 is TGTGCCAGCAGCGTATCCCCCCGGGGGCCCCAGCATTTT. Its protein is CASSVSPRGPQHF.